This is a list of T cell receptor beta chains from one sample in a study of early T cells in non-severe SARS-CoV-2 infection. TCRdb ran MiXCR on the 5' RACE reads and lists one entry per CDR3 protein. The profile covers some 50,000 distinct CDR3 sequences, with less than 9.5% appearing a single time and 4% to 5% taken by the ten largest. The material sequenced was whole blood. The receptors originated from an adult who was a healthcare worker with PCR-confirmed SARS-CoV-2 infection or an uninfected control (not recorded which). Each CDR3 is given with its conserved first and last residue. The D gene is left open where the match is weak. Some rows have no size entry. The others give once, few or many, or a class for an expanded clone.

clone_size | j_call | d_call | v_call | cdr3_aa | cdr3_nt
NA | TRBJ1-2 | NA | TRBV5-4 | CVSRLSGAENGYTF | TGTGTCAGCAGACTTAGTGGGGCGGAGAATGGCTACACCTTC
NA | TRBJ2-1 | TRBD2 | TRBV6-6 | CASTGGYNEQFF | TGTGCCAGCACCGGGGGGTACAATGAGCAGTTCTTC
many | TRBJ2-2 | NA | TRBV19 | CASSIRSGELFF | TGTGCCAGTAGTATTAGATCCGGGGAGCTGTTTTTT
NA | TRBJ1-6 | NA | TRBV3-1 | CASSQARNSPLHF | TGTGCCAGCAGCCAAGCGCGGAATTCACCCCTCCACTTT
many | TRBJ2-7 | TRBD2 | TRBV6-1 | CASGTSGRAGYEQYF | TGTGCCAGCGGAACTAGCGGGAGGGCCGGGTACGAGCAGTACTTC
many | TRBJ2-1 | NA | TRBV11-2 | CASSPDRSYNEQFF | TGTGCCAGCAGCCCGGATCGGTCCTACAATGAGCAGTTCTTC
NA | TRBJ2-3 | NA | TRBV7-8 | CASSLVWEPLTDTQYF | TGTGCCAGCAGCTTAGTCTGGGAGCCCCTCACAGATACGCAGTATTTT
many | TRBJ2-7 | NA | TRBV2 | CASRDPDRPGYF | TGTGCCAGCAGAGATCCCGACAGGCCTGGCTACTTC
many | TRBJ2-3 | NA | TRBV10-2 | CASSEKRARSTDTQYF | TGCGCCAGCAGTGAGAAGAGAGCGCGGTCCACAGATACGCAGTATTTT
few | TRBJ2-5 | NA | TRBV10-1 | CASSGGWETQYF | TGCGCCAGCAGTGGAGGGTGGGAGACCCAGTACTTC
many | TRBJ2-7 | TRBD1 | TRBV6-2/TRBV6-3 | CASSTREPGQSYEQYF | TGTGCCAGCAGTACCAGGGAGCCGGGACAGTCCTACGAGCAGTACTTC
many | TRBJ2-2 | NA | TRBV7-6 | CASSRIQGRLGELFF | TGTGCCAGCAGCCGAATACAGGGGAGGCTCGGGGAGCTGTTTTTT
many | TRBJ2-3 | NA | TRBV6-6 | CASSYQGYSTDTQYF | TGTGCCAGCAGTTACCAGGGTTATAGCACAGATACGCAGTATTTT
many | TRBJ2-2 | NA | TRBV5-4 | CASSPKDYPDTGELFF | TGTGCCAGCAGCCCCAAGGATTACCCAGACACCGGGGAGCTGTTTTTT
many | TRBJ2-5 | TRBD1 | TRBV3-1 | CASRLQGQETQYF | TGTGCCAGCAGGTTACAGGGGCAAGAGACCCAGTACTTC
few | TRBJ2-1 | NA | TRBV27 | CASSSDKTVYNEQFF | TGTGCCAGCAGTTCCGATAAAACCGTTTACAATGAGCAGTTCTTC
NA | TRBJ2-7 | TRBD1 | TRBV7-2 | CASSLSHQGAYEQYF | TGTGCCAGCAGCTTATCCCATCAGGGGGCCTACGAGCAGTACTTC
many | TRBJ2-1 | TRBD2 | TRBV20-1 | CSARGTSGRIEFF | TGCAGTGCTAGAGGGACTAGCGGGAGAATTGAGTTCTTC
many | TRBJ2-1 | TRBD2 | TRBV5-1 | CASRLAGVQSYEQFF | TGCGCCAGTCGACTAGCGGGAGTGCAGTCCTATGAGCAGTTCTTC
many | TRBJ2-2 | NA | TRBV3-1 | CASQQGGDTGELFF | TGTGCCAGCCAACAGGGAGGGGACACCGGGGAGCTGTTTTTT
many | TRBJ2-3 | NA | TRBV7-9 | CASSFNEGGTDTQYF | TGTGCCAGCAGCTTTAATGAAGGAGGCACAGATACGCAGTATTTT
many | TRBJ2-5 | TRBD1 | TRBV27 | CASSAKLRGLEETQYF | TGTGCCAGCAGTGCCAAACTAAGGGGGCTCGAAGAGACCCAGTACTTC
NA | TRBJ2-2 | NA | TRBV2 | CASSGAVNTGELFF | TGTGCCAGCAGTGGAGCGGTTAACACCGGGGAGCTGTTTTTT
NA | TRBJ2-7 | NA | TRBV5-1 | CASAISQVGYEQYF | TGCGCCAGCGCCATCTCCCAGGTAGGGTACGAGCAGTACTTC
many | TRBJ2-2 | NA | TRBV6-5 | CASSYRVNTGELFF | TGTGCCAGCAGTTACAGGGTGAACACCGGGGAGCTGTTTTTT
many | TRBJ2-1 | NA | TRBV29-1 | CSVEGELGRDEQFF | TGCAGCGTTGAAGGGGAATTAGGGCGGGATGAGCAGTTCTTC
many | TRBJ1-4 | NA | TRBV7-9 | CASSYGLGAPSEKLFF | TGTGCCAGCAGTTACGGATTAGGGGCCCCTAGTGAAAAACTGTTTTTT